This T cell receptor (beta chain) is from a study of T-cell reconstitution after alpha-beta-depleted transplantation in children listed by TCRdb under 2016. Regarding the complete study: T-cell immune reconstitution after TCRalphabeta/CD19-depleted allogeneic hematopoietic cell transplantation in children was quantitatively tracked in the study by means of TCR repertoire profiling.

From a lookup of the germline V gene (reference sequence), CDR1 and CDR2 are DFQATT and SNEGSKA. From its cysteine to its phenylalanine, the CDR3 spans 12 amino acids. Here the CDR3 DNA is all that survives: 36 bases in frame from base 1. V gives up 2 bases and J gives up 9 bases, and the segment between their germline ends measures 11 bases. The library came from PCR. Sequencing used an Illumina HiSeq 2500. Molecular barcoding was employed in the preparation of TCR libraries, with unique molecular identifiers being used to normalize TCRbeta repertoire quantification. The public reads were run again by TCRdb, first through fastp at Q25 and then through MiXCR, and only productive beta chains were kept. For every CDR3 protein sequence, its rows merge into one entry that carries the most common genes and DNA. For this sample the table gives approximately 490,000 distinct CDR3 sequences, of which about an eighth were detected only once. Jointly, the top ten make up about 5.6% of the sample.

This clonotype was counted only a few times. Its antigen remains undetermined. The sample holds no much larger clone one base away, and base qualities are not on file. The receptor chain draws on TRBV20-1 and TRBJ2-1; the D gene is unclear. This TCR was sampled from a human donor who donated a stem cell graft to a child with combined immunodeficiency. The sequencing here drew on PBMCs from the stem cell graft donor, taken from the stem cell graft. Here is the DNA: TGCAGTGCTAGATACGACGGCGGTGAGCAGTTCTTC. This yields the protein CSARYDGGEQFF.